This T cell receptor beta chain stems from a study of blood T cell repertoires in COVID-19. On the study more broadly: Whether acute or convalescent, the COVID-19 samples came from the United States, Italy and Spain. PBMCs, B-cell-depleted T cells, or T cells provided the cDNA or gDNA that made up the material.

Libraries were prepared by immunoSEQ multiplex PCR; TCRdb keeps only in-frame clonotypes and omits some of them. The sample carries about 400,000 clones, approximately 86% recorded once. Trimming took 4 bases from V and 3 from J, leaving 11 bases between them. Germline V lookup: CDR1 SGHDT, CDR2 YYEEEE. The CDR3 totals 14 residues. Individuals aged 18 to 89 years were recruited from 24 US areas. The receptor comes from a woman aged 40 to 49 with acute COVID-19. Sequencing was carried out using PBMCs or T cells enriched from blood (not recorded which). This rearrangement joins TRBV5-6 to TRBJ2-1; D may be TRBD1 (6 bases). This CDR3 is CASSPGTYYNEQFF. The CDR3 DNA follows: TGTGCCAGCAGCCCAGGGACATACTACAATGAGCAGTTCTTC.